The clone carrying this T cell receptor (beta chain) was seen ten or more times. Its antigen is not identified. This specimen comes from a study of neurological immune-mediated disorders. The CDR3 has 14 amino acids. V lost 6 bases, J lost 3 bases, and 15 bases lay in between. Overall study results and limits: It was HTLV-1-associated myelopathy that showed the most TCR clonal expansion, while multiple sclerosis showed the least, falling below healthy controls. No CDR3 amino acid sequences recurred among expanded clones across subjects, suggesting private repertoires in all groups.

The cDNA was synthesized by 5'RACE incorporating 10-nucleotide random UMIs. Via MiXCR, TCRdb re-called the 5' RACE reads, giving one row per CDR3 protein. The table includes fewer than 80,000 distinct CDR3 sequences, 4% to 6% detected once. V gene TRBV12-3 or TRBV12-4 combines with J gene TRBJ2-7, with no clear D. This TCR came from a woman in her twenties or thirties with multiple sclerosis. The sample comprised PBMCs. The DNA for the CDR3 is TGTGCCAGCAGCTCTCAAGGCAGAGACTACGAGCAGTACTTC. It translates to CASSSQGRDYEQYF.